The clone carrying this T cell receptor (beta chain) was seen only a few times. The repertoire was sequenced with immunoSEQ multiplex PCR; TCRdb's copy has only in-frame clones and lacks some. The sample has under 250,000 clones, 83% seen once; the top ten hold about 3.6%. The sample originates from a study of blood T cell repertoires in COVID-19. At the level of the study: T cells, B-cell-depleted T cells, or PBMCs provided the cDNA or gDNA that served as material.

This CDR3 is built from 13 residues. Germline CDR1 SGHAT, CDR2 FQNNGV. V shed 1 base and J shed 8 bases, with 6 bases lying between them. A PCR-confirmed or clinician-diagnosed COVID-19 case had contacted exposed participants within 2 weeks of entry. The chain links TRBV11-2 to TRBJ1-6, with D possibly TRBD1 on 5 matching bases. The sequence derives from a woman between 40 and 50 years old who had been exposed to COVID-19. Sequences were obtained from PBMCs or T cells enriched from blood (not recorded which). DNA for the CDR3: TGTGCCAGCAGCTTAGTACAGGATTCACCCCTCCACTTT. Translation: CASSLVQDSPLHF.